The T cell receptor (beta chain) under discussion was sequenced for a study of shared clonotypes between healthy human individuals. Only in-frame clones appear in the TCRdb table, and some are missing; sequencing was by immunoSEQ multiplex PCR. This repertoire shows some 2,500,000 clones, 93% found once; its top ten account for about 0.39%. A word on this clone: Antigen: not known.

The study's findings and limits: Several donors had 5% to 6% of their naive CD4 clonotypes in common.

The clonotype comes from a man aged 18 to 30 in good health. Some clones in this sample may be carry-over from other donors' samples. Material: naive CD4+ T cells from PBMCs. As to subset: CD45RA+ positively selected.

The CDR3 is CASSHPGAPTYEQYF. Written as DNA, the CDR3 is TGTGCCAGCAGCCACCCAGGGGCCCCTACCTACGAGCAGTACTTC. The chain links TRBV14 to TRBJ2-7; D perhaps matches TRBD1 (6 bases). CDR3 size: 15 residues. Germline lookup yields CDR1 SGHDN and CDR2 FVKESK. With 3 bases removed from V and 2 bases from J, the gap between germline ends came to 14 bases.